This is a list of T cell receptor beta chains from one sample in a study of Graves' ophthalmopathy and Graves' hyperthyroidism. A single record per CDR3 protein comes from TCRdb applying MiXCR to the multiplex PCR reads. The profile shows around 600,000 distinct CDR3 sequences, over 40% of them singletons. Sequencing was carried out using peripheral blood. All receptors come from an adult man with Graves' ophthalmopathy. The CDR3 runs from the conserved cysteine through the conserved F or W. D genes are given only for firm matches. Rows may omit the clone size; those that give it use once, few, many or a size class.

j_gene,abundance,d_gene,v_gene,CDR3nt,CDR3aa
TRBJ2-2,many,NA,TRBV12-3/TRBV12-4,TGTGCCAGCAGTTTATCGGTAACCGGGGAGCTGTTTTTT,CASSLSVTGELFF
TRBJ2-5,many,NA,TRBV7-9,TGTGCCAGCAGCCCCCACCCAGGGGAGACCCAGTACTTC,CASSPHPGETQYF
TRBJ2-2,few,TRBD2,TRBV10-3,TGTGCCAGCAGGCCGGGACTAGCGGGAGTTGCCGGGGAGCTGTTTTTT,CASRPGLAGVAGELFF
TRBJ2-6,NA,TRBD1,TRBV2,TGTGCCAGCAGTTACGGACAGGGGTGGTCTGGGGCCAACGTCCTGACTTTC,CASSYGQGWSGANVLTF
TRBJ2-5,NA,NA,TRBV15,TGTGCCACCAGCAGAGTGGGGACGGGCCGGGAGTCCCAAGAGACCCAGTACTTC,CATSRVGTGRESQETQYF
TRBJ2-7,few,NA,TRBV3-1,TGTGCCAGCAGCCAAGACCAGTACGAGCAGTACTTC,CASSQDQYEQYF
TRBJ1-5,once,TRBD1,TRBV25-1,TGTGCCAGCAGTGAAAGGCTGGGTCAGGGGGAGCAGCCCCAGCATTTT,CASSERLGQGEQPQHF
TRBJ2-7,once,NA,TRBV20-1,TGCAGTGCTAGAGATGGCATAGGATCCAGCTACGAGCAGTACTTC,CSARDGIGSSYEQYF
TRBJ1-3,many,NA,TRBV5-1,TGCGCCAGCAGCCTCGGGAGGGCTGGAAACACCATATATTTT,CASSLGRAGNTIYF
TRBJ1-4,NA,NA,TRBV11-2,TGTGCCAGCACAGGGGATGCTAATGAAAAACTGTTTTTT,CASTGDANEKLFF
TRBJ1-2,NA,NA,TRBV29-1,TGCAGCCAAGGTTACAGTGGCTACACCTTC,CSQGYSGYTF
TRBJ2-7,few,TRBD1,TRBV5-4,TGTGCCAGCAGCTTGGAACAGGGGCGAAGATACGAGCAGTACTTC,CASSLEQGRRYEQYF
TRBJ1-1,many,NA,TRBV20-1,TGCAGTGCCCTCCAGGCTGCTGAAGCTTTCTTT,CSALQAAEAFF
TRBJ2-5,many,TRBD1,TRBV7-7,TGTGCCAGCAGCCCCGGGACAGGGCAAGAAGAGACCCAGTACTTC,CASSPGTGQEETQYF
TRBJ2-7,NA,TRBD1,TRBV24-1,TGTGCCACCAGTGAAGGGACAGGGATCTACGAGCAGTACTTC,CATSEGTGIYEQYF
TRBJ2-7,NA,NA,TRBV19,TGTGCCAGTAGTATGGGGCAGACCACCTATGGCTACGAGCAGTACTTC,CASSMGQTTYGYEQYF
TRBJ2-5,NA,TRBD2,TRBV2,TGTGCCAGCAGTGCCAGACTAGCGGGGGCAGGCCAAGAGACCCAGTACTTC,CASSARLAGAGQETQYF
TRBJ1-1,many,NA,TRBV6-5,TGTGCCAGCAGACGTGGTCGGGGCCTGAACACTGAAGCTTTCTTT,CASRRGRGLNTEAFF
TRBJ1-1,few,TRBD1,TRBV27,TGTGCCAGCAGACCTTACCGGGACAGTAACACTGAAGCTTTCTTT,CASRPYRDSNTEAFF
TRBJ1-4,many,NA,TRBV2,TGTGCCAGCAGTGACAATGGGCAGGTTAATGAAAAACTGTTTTTT,CASSDNGQVNEKLFF
TRBJ1-5,once,NA,TRBV9,TGTGCCAGCAGCGTAGGCGGCAATGCACCTTATCAGCCCCAGCATTTT,CASSVGGNAPYQPQHF
TRBJ1-1,NA,NA,TRBV29-1,TGCAGCTTCAGGGGACCCAACACTGAAGCTTTCTTT,CSFRGPNTEAFF
TRBJ1-3,NA,TRBD1,TRBV5-6,TGTGCCAGCAGCCAGATGAGGGGGCTAGGTGGAAACACCATATATTTT,CASSQMRGLGGNTIYF
TRBJ1-2,NA,NA,TRBV9,TGTGCCAGCAGCGGAAGTAACAATGGCTACACCTTC,CASSGSNNGYTF
TRBJ1-3,few,NA,TRBV12-5,TGTGCTAGTGGCCCGGACAGAGGAAACACCATATATTTT,CASGPDRGNTIYF
TRBJ2-2,few,NA,TRBV5-5,TGTGCCAGCAGCTTGGATACAGGGGGGGGTGCCGGGGAGCTGTTTTTT,CASSLDTGGGAGELFF
TRBJ1-6,many,NA,TRBV19,TGTGCCAGTAGTATCGGCGCCCTGAATTATAATTCACCCCTCCACTTT,CASSIGALNYNSPLHF
TRBJ2-5,NA,NA,TRBV29-1,TGCAGCGCGGAGGCTTACCAAGAGACCCAGTACTTC,CSAEAYQETQYF
TRBJ1-3,NA,NA,TRBV20-1,TGCAGTGCTAGAGATTTGAAGGATGGAAACACCATATATTTT,CSARDLKDGNTIYF
TRBJ2-7,many,TRBD2,TRBV7-9,TGTGCCAGCAGCCTGGGTCTTGCGGGAGGGTTATACGAGCAGTACTTC,CASSLGLAGGLYEQYF
TRBJ2-7,many,TRBD1,TRBV7-9,TGTGCCAGCAGCTTTCGGACAGGCTACGAGCAGTACTTC,CASSFRTGYEQYF
TRBJ1-4,NA,NA,TRBV20-1,TGCAGTGCTCCAGGGTCCGATGAAAAACTGTTTTTT,CSAPGSDEKLFF
TRBJ1-1,many,TRBD1,TRBV10-3,TGTGCCATCAGTGAGAGGGGGACAGCGAACACTGAAGCTTTCTTT,CAISERGTANTEAFF
TRBJ1-4,many,NA,TRBV2,TGTGCCAGCAGTGAACGGACAAGAACTAATGAAAAACTGTTTTTT,CASSERTRTNEKLFF
TRBJ2-7,many,TRBD1,TRBV10-3,TGTGCCAGCAGTCGACAGGGACAAAGCTACGAGCAGTACTTC,CASSRQGQSYEQYF
TRBJ1-6,NA,NA,TRBV7-9,TGTGCCAGCAGCTTGGAGGTCAGGGGCCTCGTGGTCCACTTT,CASSLEVRGLVVHF
TRBJ2-3,many,NA,TRBV25-1,TGTGCCAGCAGTGAGCCTAGCGGCACAGATACGCAGTATTTT,CASSEPSGTDTQYF
TRBJ1-5,NA,NA,TRBV29-1,TGCAGCTTGGGGGGGGCGGGCAATCAGCCCCAGCATTTT,CSLGGAGNQPQHF
TRBJ1-6,many,TRBD1,TRBV19,TGTGCCAGTAGTATGATTGGGACAGGGTCCCGTAACTATAATTCACCCCTCCACTTT,CASSMIGTGSRNYNSPLHF